What follows are 32 T cell receptor beta chains derived from one specimen sequenced in a study of blood T cell repertoires in COVID-19 (dated by TCRdb to the early 2020s). The library was obtained by the immunoSEQ multiplex PCR assay. TCRdb mirrors the immuneACCESS table, restricted to in-frame sequences. Some clones are absent from its copies; in checked studies, under half trace to an unresolved V gene, and the reason for the others is unknown. Across this sample there are about 120,000 clones, with approximately 90% seen only once. Around 30% of the sample is held by the ten biggest clonotypes. Sequenced: peripheral blood. The receptors were sampled from a man aged 65 to 79 with active or convalescent COVID-19.

This rearrangement joins TRBV2 to TRBJ1-6; D possibly corresponds to TRBD1 (5 bases). The V end was cut by 3 bases, the J end by 6 bases, with 12 bases between. This CDR3 has 15 amino acids. Germline-derived CDR1 and CDR2 are SNHLY and FYNNEI. The CDR3 protein is CASSDRVLGNSPLHF. Here the CDR3 DNA reads TGTGCCAGCAGTGACAGGGTATTGGGTAATTCACCCCTCCACTTT.

CDR3 protein: CASSQGSGFSTNEKLFF. The CDR3 nucleotides are TGTGCCAGCAGCCAAGGGTCAGGGTTTTCAACTAATGAAAAACTGTTTTTT. V usage is TRBV3-1 (or the pseudogene TRBV3-2) and J usage is TRBJ1-4; TRBD1 is a possible D gene (5 bases). Germline values: CDR1 LGHDT, CDR2 YNNKEL (reference sequence). V lost 1 base, J lost 0 bases, and 12 bases lay in between. This CDR3 comprises 17 residues.

This chain uses TRBV5-1 with TRBJ2-1; D possibly corresponds to TRBD2 (5 bases). CDR1 and CDR2 from the germline V gene are SGHRS and YFSETQ. With 3 bases removed from V and 2 bases from J, the gap between germline ends came to 18 bases. The CDR3 has 17 amino acids. The CDR3 region has the DNA TGCGCCAGCAGCTCGGGATCGAGTTCAATTCCCTACAATGAGCAGTTCTTC. Residues: CASSSGSSSIPYNEQFF.

CDR3 in amino acids: CASILSGLESYNEQFF. In DNA form, the CDR3 reads TGTGCCAGCATCTTGTCGGGACTAGAGTCCTACAATGAGCAGTTCTTC. The chain is built from TRBV2 and TRBJ2-1; 8 nucleotides align to TRBD2. Trimming removed 7 bases from V and 1 base from J; junction bases left unmatched: 9. The CDR3 has 16 residues. Germline CDR1 reads SNHLY; CDR2 reads FYNNEI. The whole variable domain, filled in from reference TRBV2 and TRBJ2-1, reads EPEVTQTPSHQVTQMGQEVILRCVPISNHLYFYWYRQILGQKVEFLVSFYNNEISEKSEIFDDQFSVERPDGSNFTLKIRSTKLEDSAMYFCASILSGLESYNEQFFGPGTRLTVL.

This chain links TRBV19 with TRBJ2-7, with 8 nucleotides matching TRBD1. Looked up from germline, CDR1 is LNHDA and CDR2 is SQIVND (reference sequence). The CDR3 consists of 12 residues. V trimming: 5 bases; J trimming: 4 bases; junction bases outside the gene matches: 1. CDR3 sequence (DNA): TGTGCCAGTAGTCGACAGGGGTACGAGCAGTACTTC. Its protein is CASSRQGYEQYF.

This rearrangement joins TRBV27 to TRBJ2-7; 11 positions agree with TRBD2. This CDR3 is 17 amino acids long. With 2 bases clipped from V and 3 bases from J, the junction kept 9 bases outside the gene matches. The germline CDR1 and CDR2 sequences are MNHEY and SMNVEV (reference sequence). The CDR3 is CASSLGAFGTSGYEQYF. CDR3 coding DNA: TGTGCCAGCAGTTTAGGCGCATTCGGGACTAGCGGCTACGAGCAGTACTTC.

The chain couples TRBV25-1 to TRBJ2-7, with TRBD1 identical over 12 bases. The CDR3 is 16 residues long. V shed 4 bases and J 3 bases; nucleotides not matched to a gene: 7. From germline, CDR1 is MGHDK and CDR2 SYGVNS. The CDR3 here is CASSVLGTGGFYEQYF. In nucleotides, the CDR3 is TGTGCCAGCAGTGTCCTGGGGACAGGGGGCTTCTACGAGCAGTACTTC.

The J gene is TRBJ1-6, the V gene TRBV28; no clear D gene. V was clipped by 1 base and J by 9 bases, with 4 bases between them. Germline V gene data show CDR1 as MDHEN and CDR2 as SYDVKM. This CDR3 is 12 amino acids long. CDR3 residues: CASSLYGSPLHF. DNA for the CDR3: TGTGCCAGCAGTTTATACGGTTCACCCCTCCACTTT.

The V and J genes are TRBV18 and TRBJ2-3, with D tentatively TRBD1 (6 bases). V was cut by 4 bases and J by 1 base, with 6 bases left in between. Germline CDR1 and CDR2: KGHSH and LQKENI. The CDR3 spans 13 residues. The CDR3 region has the DNA TGTGCCAGCTCACGACAGGGCACAGATACGCAGTATTTT. This gives the protein CASSRQGTDTQYF. The full variable domain, in which reference TRBV18 and TRBJ2-3 provide the parts outside the CDR3, is NAGVMQNPRHLVRRRGQEARLRCSPMKGHSHVYWYRQLPEEGLKFMVYLQKENIIDESGMPKERFSAEFPKEGPSILRIQQVVRGDSAAYFCASSRQGTDTQYFGPGTRLTVL.

V and J are TRBV28 and TRBJ1-4, with 7 bases identical to TRBD1. This CDR3 is built from 16 residues. CDR1 and CDR2 from the germline V gene are MDHEN and SYDVKM. V lost 3 bases, J lost 5 bases, and 9 bases stayed unmatched. The CDR3 reads CASSFVSPGQNEKLFF. The CDR3 DNA is TGTGCCAGCAGTTTTGTTTCCCCGGGACAGAATGAAAAACTGTTTTTT.

This chain links TRBV28 with TRBJ2-1, with a possible D match to TRBD1 (5 bases). The V gene's germline CDR1 is MDHEN and CDR2 SYDVKM. V lost 3 bases to trimming and J lost 5 bases, with 17 bases between them. The CDR3 runs to 16 residues. The CDR3 region has the DNA TGTGCCAGCAGTTTTCCCCCAGGGTTCATCGACAATGAGCAGTTCTTC. Translated: CASSFPPGFIDNEQFF.

CDR3 region: CASGQDHSNYGYTF. The CDR3 DNA sequence: TGTGCCAGCGGACAGGACCACTCTAACTATGGCTACACCTTC. The chain joins TRBV28 to TRBJ1-2; 7 bases are a match to TRBD1. V gave up 8 bases and J gave up 0 bases; unmatched junction bases: 6. This CDR3 has 14 amino acids. The germline CDR1 and CDR2 sequences are MDHEN and SYDVKM.

This clone qualifies as medium-sized. The chain combines TRBV6-5 with TRBJ2-2; 7 bases are shared with TRBD1. CDR1 and CDR2 (germline): MNHEY, SVGAGI. Trimming took 5 bases from V and 6 from J; bases not matched to a gene: 0. This CDR3 contains 12 residues. The CDR3 sequence: CASSQGAGELFF. In DNA form, the CDR3 reads TGTGCCAGCAGTCAGGGGGCCGGGGAGCTGTTTTTT.

This chain joins TRBV21-1 and TRBJ2-2; TRBD2 reflects the table's D call only, with no check against the DNA. TRBV21-1 is annotated as a pseudogene. This CDR3 comprises 15 residues. The CDR3 here is CASSSSGRAAGELFF. DNA of the CDR3: TGTGCCAGCAGCAGTAGCGGGAGGGCCGCCGGGGAGCTGTTTTTT.

CDR3: CASSQDLAGGREQYF. Here the CDR3 DNA reads TGTGCCAGCAGCCAAGATCTAGCGGGAGGGCGCGAGCAGTACTTC. The gene calls are TRBV3-1 (or the pseudogene TRBV3-2) and TRBJ2-7, with TRBD2 identical over 12 bases. J gave up 6 bases and V 0 bases, and 3 bases lay outside the gene matches. This CDR3 has 15 amino acids. CDR1 is LGHDT, CDR2 YNNKEL, per germline (reference sequence).

The V call is TRBV7-9, the J call TRBJ2-1; the D gene is possibly TRBD2 (6 bases). Germline V CDR1 and CDR2: SEHNR, FQNEAQ (reference sequence). This CDR3 region has 16 residues. With 0 bases removed from V and 4 bases from J, the gap between germline ends came to 13 bases. In nucleotides, the CDR3 is TGTGCCAGCAGCTTAGCGCGGGGACTCGCTTACAATGAGCAGTTCTTC. This codes for CASSLARGLAYNEQFF.

The chain links TRBV7-9 to TRBJ2-7; D possibly corresponds to TRBD1 (6 bases). CDR3 length: 14 amino acids. Germline CDR1 reads SEHNR; CDR2 reads FQNEAQ (reference sequence). Trimming shortened V by 0 bases and J by 6 bases, and 12 bases separated the two germline ends. The CDR3 loop is CASSLAGGQGEQYF. The CDR3 coding sequence is TGTGCCAGCAGCTTAGCAGGGGGACAAGGCGAGCAGTACTTC.

The rearrangement uses TRBV11-2 and TRBJ2-5; 8 bases match TRBD1. The V gene end was trimmed by 5 bases and the J gene end by 6 bases; junction bases not matched to a gene: 8. Germline V gene sequence: CDR1 SGHAT, CDR2 FQNNGV. The CDR3 consists of 14 residues. DNA of the CDR3: TGTGCCAGCAGCAACCAGGGGGCTACGCAGACCCAGTACTTC. It yields the protein CASSNQGATQTQYF.

V is TRBV6-5 and J is TRBJ1-4; 8 bases fit TRBD1. This CDR3 comprises 14 residues. Germline loops: CDR1 MNHEY, CDR2 SVGAGI. V was pared by 2 bases and J by 8 bases, with 4 bases of the junction left unmatched. The CDR3: CASSYQGAGEKLFF. CDR3 coding DNA: TGTGCCAGCAGTTACCAGGGGGCTGGGGAAAAACTGTTTTTT.

J is TRBJ1-4 and V is TRBV19; possible D gene TRBD1, 5 bases. Trimming removed 0 bases from V and 6 bases from J, with 17 bases in between. The CDR3 is 17 residues long. Looked up from germline, CDR1 is LNHDA and CDR2 is SQIVND (reference sequence). The CDR3 loop reads CASSIDPTGGRHEKLFF. CDR3 DNA: TGTGCCAGTAGTATAGATCCAACAGGCGGACGCCATGAAAAACTGTTTTTT.

The J gene is TRBJ2-1, the V gene TRBV18, with 9 bases identical to TRBD2. Germline V gene lookup returns CDR1 KGHSH and CDR2 LQKENI. The CDR3 has 16 residues. J gave up 4 bases and V 0 bases, and 4 bases lay outside the gene matches. The CDR3 sequence: CASSPPGGRVYNEQFF. The CDR3 DNA reads TGTGCCAGCTCACCACCGGGCGGGAGGGTATACAATGAGCAGTTCTTC. The full variable domain, completed using reference TRBV18 and TRBJ2-1, is NAGVMQNPRHLVRRRGQEARLRCSPMKGHSHVYWYRQLPEEGLKFMVYLQKENIIDESGMPKERFSAEFPKEGPSILRIQQVVRGDSAAYFCASSPPGGRVYNEQFFGPGTRLTVL.

J is TRBJ1-2 and V is TRBV7-2; 11 nucleotides align to TRBD1. CDR1 SGHTA and CDR2 FQGNSA come from the germline V gene. The CDR3 totals 13 residues. The V segment lost 3 bases and the J segment 8 bases; nucleotides outside the gene matches: 2. For the CDR3, the DNA is TGTGCCAGCAGCTTCGGACAGGGGGCCGGCTACACCTTC. Translating gives CASSFGQGAGYTF.

The chain has TRBV11-2 and TRBJ2-2; TRBD1 aligns across 10 bases. After removal of 5 bases from V and 5 bases from J, the junction contained 5 bases not matched to a gene. This CDR3 contains 15 residues. Germline-derived CDR1 and CDR2 are SGHAT and FQNNGV. CDR3 in DNA: TGTGCCAGCAGCACGGGACAGGGGCGAACCGGGGAGCTGTTTTTT. It specifies CASSTGQGRTGELFF.

The chain carries TRBV6-6 and TRBJ2-3; D remains ambiguous. The CDR3 is 15 amino acids. The germline V and J ends were trimmed by 2 bases and 4 bases, with 13 bases remaining between them. Germline V gene sequence: CDR1 MNHNY, CDR2 SVGAGI (reference sequence). The CDR3 nucleotides read TGTGCCAGCAGTTACGGCATCACAGACGCAGATACGCAGTATTTT. This encodes CASSYGITDADTQYF.

This chain links TRBV13 with TRBJ2-3; 12 positions match TRBD2. The J segment lost 8 bases and the V segment lost 7 bases, leaving 7 bases of the junction unmatched. Germline lookup yields CDR1 PRHDT and CDR2 FYEKMQ (reference sequence). This CDR3 has 14 amino acids. In DNA form, the CDR3 reads TGTGCCAGCATGACTAGCGGGAGTTTCTCTACGCAGTATTTT. Its protein is CASMTSGSFSTQYF.

The genes are TRBV9 and TRBJ2-2; TRBD2 aligns across 7 bases. V gave up 2 bases and J gave up 7 bases; unmatched junction bases: 11. This CDR3 is built from 16 residues. The germline V gene has CDR1 SGDLS and CDR2 YYNGEE. This CDR3 is CASSVTGGTSIGELFF. CDR3 nucleotides: TGTGCCAGCAGCGTCACGGGGGGAACTAGCATCGGGGAGCTGTTTTTT.

The J gene is TRBJ1-2, the V gene TRBV30; maybe TRBD1 (6 bases). CDR1 GTSNPN and CDR2 SVGIG come from the germline V gene (reference sequence). V lost 2 bases, J lost 7 bases, and 14 bases lay in between. The CDR3 loop spans 13 amino acids. DNA for the CDR3: TGTGCCTGGAGTCATCAGGGGAATCTTGGCTACACCTTC. Its translation: CAWSHQGNLGYTF.

This chain joins TRBV4-2 and TRBJ2-3; D call uncertain. Between the trimmed V and J ends, which lost 2 bases and 5 bases, there was a span of 5 bases. Germline V lookup: CDR1 LGHNA, CDR2 YNFKEQ. The CDR3 is 12 amino acids. The CDR3 nucleotides are TGTGCCAGCAGCCAATTTATAGATACGCAGTATTTT. This codes for CASSQFIDTQYF.

This chain connects TRBV7-2 to TRBJ2-7; perhaps TRBD2 as D (6 bases). The CDR3 extends over 15 amino acids. Germline V gene lookup returns CDR1 SGHTA and CDR2 FQGNSA. Between the trimmed V and J ends, which lost 1 base and 4 bases, there was a span of 14 bases. In DNA, the CDR3 is TGTGCCAGCAGCTTAGGAGCGGGCAGCGGGTACGAGCAGTACTTC. Its translation is CASSLGAGSGYEQYF.

To note about this clone: This CDR3 is also generated by other DNA sequences in the sample. The genes are TRBV18 and TRBJ2-7, with 7 positions matching TRBD1. The CDR3 length is 13 residues. Germline values: CDR1 KGHSH, CDR2 LQKENI. The trim removed 5 bases at V and 0 bases at J, leaving 1 base unmatched. CDR3 amino acids: CASSRDSSYEQYF. CDR3 bases: TGTGCCAGCTCAAGGGACAGCTCCTACGAGCAGTACTTC.

The gene calls are TRBV7-2 and TRBJ1-4; 7 bases are a match to TRBD1. Trimming at V came to 1 base and at J to 6 bases, leaving 5 bases not matched to a gene. This CDR3 has 15 residues. The germline V gene encodes CDR1 SGHTA and CDR2 FQGNSA. Here the CDR3 DNA reads TGTGCCAGCAGCTTAGAGGGGGCCGGGTATGAAAAACTGTTTTTT. Translating gives CASSLEGAGYEKLFF.

V usage is TRBV9 and J usage is TRBJ2-1; 8 bases are a match to TRBD1. CDR1 is SGDLS, CDR2 YYNGEE, per germline. The CDR3 is 14 residues long. After removal of 4 bases from V and 4 bases from J, the junction contained 4 bases not matched to a gene. This CDR3 reads CASSTGQEYNEQFF. CDR3 nucleotides: TGTGCCAGCAGCACGGGACAGGAGTACAATGAGCAGTTCTTC.